This entry features one T cell receptor (beta chain) sequence. Clones were read by immunoSEQ multiplex PCR, and TCRdb kept only the in-frame ones, dropping some. The profile shows some 150,000 clones, just over 85% of them singletons. The record originates from a study of T cell responses to AZD1222 COVID-19 vaccine. The CDR3 loop spans 13 amino acids. V was shortened by 5 bases and J by 4 bases, with 13 bases between the two germline ends. Per the germline V gene, CDR1 is SGHNT and CDR2 is YYREEE (reference sequence). The specimen was peripheral blood, collected on day 0 of AZD1222 vaccination. This clonotype was obtained from an adult in good health. V and J are TRBV5-4 and TRBJ2-7; TRBD1 or TRBD2 may be the D gene (5 bases each). This chain's CDR3 is CASRPRGEYEQYF. In DNA, the CDR3 is TGTGCCAGCAGACCCCGGGGCGAATACGAGCAGTACTTC.